This T cell receptor beta chain was captured in a study of blood T cell repertoires in COVID-19. Study at large: COVID-19 samples from acute and convalescent phases originated in the United States, Italy and Spain. Sample material is recorded as cDNA or gDNA derived from T cells, B-cell-depleted T cells, or PBMCs.

V was shortened by 1 base and J by 4 bases, with 7 bases between the two germline ends. Germline loops: CDR1 MNHEY, CDR2 SMNVEV (reference sequence). The CDR3 covers 13 residues. The repertoire was sequenced with immunoSEQ multiplex PCR; TCRdb's copy has only in-frame clones and lacks some. Here the sample spans some 350,000 clones, more than 70% being singletons. Seattle patient enrollment occurred during active infection, with longitudinal follow-up thereafter. The sample taken for sequencing was peripheral blood. The chain carries TRBV27 and TRBJ1-2; D uncertain. This receptor was taken from a woman aged 25 to 39 with COVID-19, enrolled during active disease. CDR3 sequence reads: CASSLYLGYGYTF. The CDR3 bases are TGTGCCAGCAGTTTATACCTCGGCTATGGCTACACCTTC.